This T cell receptor beta chain was recorded in a study of T cells expressing NK-cell markers. Findings and limits, study-wide: The share of CD8+ T cells held by dominant NKG2C+ clonotypes was 1.0-7.0% in several donors.

Regarding this clonotype: Its target is unknown.

The CDR3 is 12 residues long. Germline V gene sequence: CDR1 DFQATT, CDR2 SNEGSKA (reference sequence). TCRdb reprocessed the 5' RACE reads and stores each CDR3 protein as one record, lacking DNA. Recorded for this sample: about 150,000 distinct CDR3 sequences. Sample: blood T cells: a sorted CD56 or NKG2C T cell subset, CD4+ or CD8+ T cells, or bulk PBMC T cells (not recorded which). The receptor was isolated from a man between 18 and 29 years old in good health. The rearrangement links TRBV20-1 to TRBJ1-2; TCRdb picks TRBD1, but there is no DNA to check that call. The CDR3 loop is CSARQGDYGYTF.